A single sample gave rise to the 15 T cell receptor beta chains below, sequenced in a study of vaccination and CD4 T cells after COVID-19 (dated by TCRdb to the early 2020s). These receptors' antigens are unknown. Library creation used PCR. The listed sequencing device is Illumina iSeq 100. At the Johns Hopkins FTIC core, DNA from the cultured CD4+ T cells underwent TCR sequencing with the Oncomine TCR Beta short-read assay. TCRdb redid the processing of the public reads, applying fastp at Q25 and MiXCR, and retained in-frame beta chains. CDR3 protein sequences are deduplicated, and each keeps its most common genes and DNA. This sample has about 7,000 distinct CDR3 sequences in its table, and roughly 67% of those were observed once. Approximately 21% of the sample comes from the top ten. The sample's treatment or condition, from its label and the paper: approximately nine-day PBMC culture with coronavirus spike peptide pools or control peptides (ViraFEST assay).

What was sequenced was CD4+ T cells from blood, cultured in vitro. The receptors were gathered from a human donor who had recovered from COVID-19.

This clonotype was counted only a few times. This rearrangement joins TRBV20-1 to TRBJ2-1; maybe TRBD1 (7 bases). The CDR3 is 15 residues long. Trimming shortened V by 5 bases and J by 12 bases, and 26 bases separated the two germline ends. CDR1 and CDR2 from the germline V gene are DFQATT and SNEGSKA (reference sequence). The CDR3 reads CSAERGDRYNDWQFF. The CDR3 nucleotides read TGCAGTGCTGAGAGGGGGGACAGATACAATGATTGGCAGTTCTTC.

This chain links TRBV15 with TRBJ1-4, with D uncertain. Between the trimmed V and J ends, which lost 0 bases and 13 bases, there was a span of 12 bases. Germline V gene data show CDR1 as LNHNV and CDR2 as YYDKDF (reference sequence). The CDR3 spans 13 residues. CDR3 DNA sequence: TGTGCCACCAGCAGAGACATGGATTCAGGACTGTTTTTT. As protein: CATSRDMDSGLFF.

The gene calls are TRBV19 and TRBJ2-5; D is possibly TRBD2 (7 bases). The V end was cut by 3 bases, the J end by 5 bases, with 16 bases between. The CDR3 loop spans 15 amino acids. Germline CDR1 and CDR2: LNHDA and SQIVND (reference sequence). CDR3 DNA sequence: TGTGCCAGTAGTATGGGGGGGGCACGAGCTGAGACCCAGTACTTC. It codes for CASSMGGARAETQYF.

The CDR3 loop is CASSYLIPTGSQDTQYF. CDR3 nucleotides: TGCGCCAGCAGCTACCTAATACCGACAGGGTCCCAAGATACGCAGTATTTT. This sequence joins TRBV5-1 and TRBJ2-3; 7 bases are shared with TRBD1. Trimming at V came to 3 bases and at J to 5 bases, leaving 15 bases not matched to a gene. This CDR3 region has 17 residues. Germline loops: CDR1 SGHRS, CDR2 YFSETQ.

V gene TRBV6-1 combines with J gene TRBJ2-7; maybe TRBD1 (6 bases). Trimming left V 7 bases short and J 6 bases short, with 19 bases between. CDR3 length: 14 amino acids. CDR1 is MNHNS, CDR2 SASEGT, per germline. The CDR3 DNA reads as TGTGCCAGCACCCAGGGGACCGGCATGGGCGAGCAGTACTTC. It is translated as CASTQGTGMGEQYF.

This chain joins TRBV7-2 and TRBJ2-6; TRBD2 might be the D (5 bases). The CDR3 covers 16 residues. Germline CDR1 is SGHTA and CDR2 is FQGNSA. V was shortened by 3 bases and J by 0 bases, with 9 bases between the two germline ends. DNA for the CDR3: TGTGCCAGCAGCTTGAGGGTTCTCTCTGGGGCCAACGTCCTGACTTTC. Encoded protein: CASSLRVLSGANVLTF. The variable domain in full, with the rest retrieved from reference TRBV7-2 and TRBJ2-6, is GAGVSQSPSNKVTEKGKDVELRCDPISGHTALYWYRQSLGQGLEFLIYFQGNSAPDKSGLPSDRFSAERTGGSVSTLTIQRTQQEDSAVYLCASSLRVLSGANVLTFGAGSRLTVL.

This clonotype has only one observation. V usage is TRBV7-2 and J usage is TRBJ1-5; 9 positions match TRBD1. The CDR3 runs to 15 residues. The germline CDR1 and CDR2 sequences are SGHTA and FQGNSA. Trimming removed 5 bases from V and 5 bases from J; junction bases left unmatched: 7. The CDR3 nucleotides are TGTGCCAGCAGCACCCACAGGGGGCGTCATCAGCCCCAGCATTTT. Protein: CASSTHRGRHQPQHF.

The CDR3 loop is CASSSSTDTQYF. In DNA form, the CDR3 reads TGTGCCAGCAGCTCCTCCACAGATACGCAGTATTTT. The V and J genes are TRBV7-2 and TRBJ2-3; D unclear. Trimming took off 4 bases at V and 2 bases at J, with 4 bases between the two ends. The CDR3 is made up of 12 amino acids. Germline CDR1 and CDR2: SGHTA and FQGNSA.

The chain combines TRBV7-9 with TRBJ2-1; 8 bases agree with TRBD2. This CDR3 is built from 16 residues. Germline CDR1 reads SEHNR; CDR2 reads FQNEAQ (reference sequence). The ends lost 5 bases at V and 0 bases at J; junction bases unmatched: 6. The CDR3 loop is CASSPLAGSSYNEQFF. In DNA form, the CDR3 reads TGTGCCAGCAGCCCATTAGCGGGGAGCTCCTACAATGAGCAGTTCTTC.

As to this clonotype: Since a much larger clone is just one base distant, this may be a read error. The genes are TRBV5-1 and TRBJ2-7; no firm D call. This CDR3 region has 15 residues. From germline, CDR1 is SGHRS and CDR2 YFSETQ. The CDR3 DNA reads TGCGCCAGCAGCGAAACCGGGTTGCGCTCCTACGAGCGGTACTTC. Residues: CASSETGLRSYERYF.

The J gene is TRBJ2-3, the V gene TRBV20-1; 13 bases are shared with TRBD2. The CDR3 loop spans 15 amino acids. The ends lost 5 bases at V and 5 bases at J; junction bases unmatched: 7. Germline V gene sequence: CDR1 DFQATT, CDR2 SNEGSKA (reference sequence). For the CDR3, the DNA is TGCAGTGCTCAGAAACTAGCGGGGGGGCAAGATACGCAGTATTTT. It specifies CSAQKLAGGQDTQYF.

The V and J genes are TRBV11-1 and TRBJ1-1; 8 positions match TRBD1. The germline V gene encodes CDR1 SGHAT and CDR2 FQDESV (reference sequence). With V trimmed by 5 bases and J by 0 bases, 5 bases remained unmatched. This CDR3 region has 15 residues. The CDR3 bases are TGTGCCAGCAGCGCCCAGGGGGCGGTGAACACTGAAGCTTTCTTT. Protein product: CASSAQGAVNTEAFF.

This clonotype was counted a few times. This chain links TRBV2 with TRBJ1-2; 10 bases map to TRBD1. The germline gives CDR1 SNHLY, CDR2 FYNNEI. V lost 5 bases and J lost 4; bases outside the gene matches: 7. This CDR3 is 15 amino acids long. In DNA, the CDR3 is TGTGCCAGCAGTCAGACAGGGGGCGCTTTCTATGGCTACACCTTC. As protein: CASSQTGGAFYGYTF.

This chain connects TRBV6-5 to TRBJ2-1; 13 bases align to TRBD2. From germline, CDR1 is MNHEY and CDR2 SVGAGI. J lost 7 bases, V lost 0 bases, and 3 bases had no gene match. This CDR3 contains 16 residues. In DNA form, the CDR3 reads TGTGCCAGCAGTTACTCGAGGACTAGCGGGAGAAATGAGCAGTTCTTC. It encodes CASSYSRTSGRNEQFF.

The rearrangement uses TRBV30 and TRBJ1-2; D unclear. With 4 bases removed from V and 8 bases from J, the gap between germline ends came to 17 bases. The CDR3 covers 13 residues. The germline gives CDR1 GTSNPN, CDR2 SVGIG (reference sequence). CDR3 residues: CAWISGGPGGYTF. The CDR3 nucleotides are TGTGCCTGGATATCGGGCGGGCCAGGCGGCTACACCTTC.